This TCR beta chain was obtained from a study of neurological immune-mediated disorders (dated by TCRdb to the late 2010s). As for the study more broadly: Of the 35 or so multiple sclerosis patients, around 30 had relapsing-remitting MS and 3 had secondary progressive MS. Peripheral blood TCR-beta repertoires from HTLV-I-associated myelopathy (HAM/TSP) patients, multiple sclerosis patients and healthy controls were compared by UMI-based sequencing. Longitudinal samples, technical triplicates and paired sorted CD4+ and CD8+ T-cell subsets, alongside PBMC samples, were included among the approximately 110 TCR-beta libraries. Of the roughly 68 subjects in the cohort, some 15 were HAM/TSP patients, some 34 were multiple sclerosis patients, and roughly 20 were healthy controls.

This clonotype was counted at least ten times. Its antigen specificity is not known. The record has no base qualities; no much larger clone is one base away. Unsorted PBMC libraries were generated from 2 million PBMCs stored in RNAlater at -80 °C until RNA extraction. Multiple sclerosis patients were enrolled in a US clinical protocol evaluating disease progression by magnetic resonance imaging. Peripheral blood was subjected to Ficoll-Hypaque density gradient centrifugation to isolate PBMCs, which were then cryopreserved in liquid nitrogen. The CDR3 runs 13 amino acids, cysteine and phenylalanine included. Only CDR3 DNA is held: 39 bases, read in frame from base 1. The V end loses 2 bases and the J end loses 8 bases, and a stretch of 12 bases separates them. Study-wide conclusions, independent of this receptor: TCR clonal expansion was highest in HAM/TSP patients and lowest in MS patients, with MS patients falling below even healthy controls. In a phylogenetic analysis, the repertoires of 18 out of 34 MS patients fell into a single cluster of related CDR3 sequences, pointing to a possible signature at the repertoire level. The MS cluster showed no association with clinical or MRI features, and the authors stated that larger cohorts are needed. No identical CDR3 amino acid sequences were found to be shared among expanded clones across subjects, suggesting that TCR-beta repertoires were private in all groups.

To synthesize cDNA, template-switch 5'RACE was performed with a primer carrying a 10-nucleotide random unique molecular identifier so that each TCR transcript was tagged. Every sequencing run yielded over 170 million TCR-beta sequences covering 15-18 subjects. Total RNA was extracted with the RNeasy kit. TCR-beta VDJ regions were amplified with primers for the TCR constant region and the 5'RACE anchor, using the KAPA Real-time Library Amplification kit. A first PCR added sample indexes and Illumina adaptors, and a second PCR then raised library yield. After Ampure bead purification, the TCR product of roughly 650 bp was size-selected on a 2% E-gel SizeSelection system. Before pooling, library quality was checked on a Bioanalyzer, concentration was measured with Qubit, and libraries were quantified with the Kapa Library Quantification kit. An Illumina HiSeq 2500 was used to sequence the libraries paired-end at 2 x 150 bp. To increase sequence diversity, about 23-32% phiX was spiked into each library pool. The source study handled its data this way. The quality-filtered reads were processed with the UMI-based MiGEC pipeline, whose error correction step removed more than 80% of the raw TCR sequences. IMGT germline references were used for aligning VDJ genes, and each clonotype was defined as a unique CDR3 amino acid sequence together with its V-J genes. Clonal expansion, Shannon diversity and CDR3 relatedness (CalcPairwiseDistances, ClusterSamples) were evaluated with VDJtools, and phylogenetic trees were built with CLCbio workbench. Using coefficient-of-variation modelling across technical triplicates, the study counted a clone as expanded if it had at least 8 unique UMIs. TCRdb trimmed public reads at Q25 via fastp, called clones via MiXCR and kept in-frame beta chains. Duplicate CDR3 protein sequences are folded into a single record with the most common DNA and genes. V and J calls and clone size were set by TCRdb, not the authors. The sample includes tens of thousands of distinct CDR3 sequences, with around 3.6% observed a single time. 1.5% to 2% of the sample rests with the top ten.

This chain is built from TRBV12-3 or TRBV12-4 and TRBJ1-1; the D segment could be TRBD1, given 6 matching bases. The receptor was derived from a man aged 30-40 years with multiple sclerosis. Sample: PBMCs. The bases read TGTGCCAGCAGTTTATCCGGGGGGCTGGAAGCTTTCTTT. Its product reads: CASSLSGGLEAFF.